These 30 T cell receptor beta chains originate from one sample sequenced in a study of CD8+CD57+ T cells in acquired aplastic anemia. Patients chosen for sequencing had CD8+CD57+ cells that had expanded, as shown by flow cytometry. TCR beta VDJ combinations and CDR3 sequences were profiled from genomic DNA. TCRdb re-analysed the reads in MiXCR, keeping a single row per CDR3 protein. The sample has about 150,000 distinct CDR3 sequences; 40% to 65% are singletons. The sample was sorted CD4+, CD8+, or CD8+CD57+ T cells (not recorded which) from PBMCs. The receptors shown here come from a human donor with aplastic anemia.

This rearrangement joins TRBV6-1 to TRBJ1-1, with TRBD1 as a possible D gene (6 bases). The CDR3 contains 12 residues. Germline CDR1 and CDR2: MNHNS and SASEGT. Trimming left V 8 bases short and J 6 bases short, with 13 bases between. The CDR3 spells CASWGDTPEAFF. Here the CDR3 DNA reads TGTGCCAGCTGGGGGGACACTCCTGAAGCTTTCTTT.

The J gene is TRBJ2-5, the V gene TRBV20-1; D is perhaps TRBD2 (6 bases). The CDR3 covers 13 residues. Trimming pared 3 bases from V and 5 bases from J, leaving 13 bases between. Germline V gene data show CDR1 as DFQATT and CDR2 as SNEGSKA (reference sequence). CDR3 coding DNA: TGCAGTGCTAGTACGGGACTTCTTGAGACCCAGTACTTC. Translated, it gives CSASTGLLETQYF.

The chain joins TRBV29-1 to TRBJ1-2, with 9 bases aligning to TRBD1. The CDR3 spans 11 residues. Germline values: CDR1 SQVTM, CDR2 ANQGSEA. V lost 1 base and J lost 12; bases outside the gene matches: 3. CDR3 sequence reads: CSVEGTGANTF. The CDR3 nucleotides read TGCAGCGTTGAAGGGACAGGGGCAAACACCTTC.

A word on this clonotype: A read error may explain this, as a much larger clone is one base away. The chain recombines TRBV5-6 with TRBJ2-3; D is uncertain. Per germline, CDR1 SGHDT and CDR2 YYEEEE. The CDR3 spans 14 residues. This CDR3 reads CASSPTGRTDPQYF. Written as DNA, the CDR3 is TGTGCCAGCAGTCCCACGGGTCGCACAGATCCGCAGTATTTT.

CDR3 nucleotides: TGTGCCAGCAGTTACACACTGGAGTGGGGGCTCTCTGGAAACACCATATATTTT. It specifies CASSYTLEWGLSGNTIYF. V usage is TRBV6-2 or TRBV6-3 and J usage is TRBJ1-3; D perhaps matches TRBD1 (6 bases). The V gene lost 2 bases and the J gene lost 0 bases, with 17 bases spanning the gap. CDR1 is MNHEY and CDR2 is SVGEGT in the germline V gene. The CDR3 sequence is 18 residues long.

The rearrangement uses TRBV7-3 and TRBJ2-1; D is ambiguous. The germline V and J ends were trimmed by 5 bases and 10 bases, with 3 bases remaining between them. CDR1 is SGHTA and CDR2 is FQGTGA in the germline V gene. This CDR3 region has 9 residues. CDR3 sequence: CASSREQFF. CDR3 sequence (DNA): TGTGCCAGCAGCCGGGAGCAGTTCTTC. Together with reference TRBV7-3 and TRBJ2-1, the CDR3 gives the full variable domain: GAGVSQTPSNKVTEKGKYVELRCDPISGHTALYWYRQSLGQGPEFLIYFQGTGAADDSGLPNDRFFAVRPEGSVSTLKIQRTERGDSAVYLCASSREQFFGPGTRLTVL.

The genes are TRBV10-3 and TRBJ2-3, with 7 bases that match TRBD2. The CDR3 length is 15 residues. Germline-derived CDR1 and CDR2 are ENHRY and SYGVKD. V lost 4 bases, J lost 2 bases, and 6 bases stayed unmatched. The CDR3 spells CAISVGGRDTDTQYF. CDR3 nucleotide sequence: TGTGCCATCAGTGTTGGAGGGAGGGACACAGATACGCAGTATTTT.

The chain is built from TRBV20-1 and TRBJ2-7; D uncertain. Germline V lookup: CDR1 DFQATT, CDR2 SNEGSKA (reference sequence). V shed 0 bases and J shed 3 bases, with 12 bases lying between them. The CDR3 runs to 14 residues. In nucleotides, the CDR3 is TGCAGTGCTAGAGATAAACGGAGACTCTACGAGCAGTACTTC. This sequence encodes CSARDKRRLYEQYF.

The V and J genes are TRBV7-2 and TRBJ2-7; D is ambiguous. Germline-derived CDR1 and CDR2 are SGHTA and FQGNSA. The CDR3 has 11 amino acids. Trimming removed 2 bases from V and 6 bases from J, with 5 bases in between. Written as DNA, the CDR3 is TGTGCCAGCAGCTTACACCGCGAGCAGTACTTC. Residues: CASSLHREQYF. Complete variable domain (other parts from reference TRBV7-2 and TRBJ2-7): GAGVSQSPSNKVTEKGKDVELRCDPISGHTALYWYRQSLGQGLEFLIYFQGNSAPDKSGLPSDRFSAERTGGSVSTLTIQRTQQEDSAVYLCASSLHREQYFGPGTRLTVT.

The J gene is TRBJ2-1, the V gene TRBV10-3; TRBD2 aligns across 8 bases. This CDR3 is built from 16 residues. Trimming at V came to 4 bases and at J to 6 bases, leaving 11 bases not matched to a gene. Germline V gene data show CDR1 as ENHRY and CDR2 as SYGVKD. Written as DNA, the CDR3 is TGTGCCATCAGTGGCAACGTAGCGGGGCCCCTCAATGAGCAGTTCTTC. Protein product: CAISGNVAGPLNEQFF.

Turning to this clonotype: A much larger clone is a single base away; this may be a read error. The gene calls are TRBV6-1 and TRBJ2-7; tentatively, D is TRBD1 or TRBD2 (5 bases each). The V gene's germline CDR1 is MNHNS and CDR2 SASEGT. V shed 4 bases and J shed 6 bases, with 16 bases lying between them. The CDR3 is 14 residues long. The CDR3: CASSASTGLCEQYF. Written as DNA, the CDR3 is TGTGCCAGCAGTGCCTCTACGGGGCTCTGCGAGCAGTACTTC.

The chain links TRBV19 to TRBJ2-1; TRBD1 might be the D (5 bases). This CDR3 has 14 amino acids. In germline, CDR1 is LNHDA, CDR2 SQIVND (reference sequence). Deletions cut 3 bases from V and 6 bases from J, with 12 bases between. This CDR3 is CASSIGMGLNEQFF. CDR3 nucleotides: TGTGCCAGTAGTATTGGGATGGGGCTCAATGAGCAGTTCTTC.

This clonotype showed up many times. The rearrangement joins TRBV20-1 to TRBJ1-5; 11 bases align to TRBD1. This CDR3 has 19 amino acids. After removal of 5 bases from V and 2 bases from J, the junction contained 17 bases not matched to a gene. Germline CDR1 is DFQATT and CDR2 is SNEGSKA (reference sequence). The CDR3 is CSAPAPGQGARRGNQPQHF. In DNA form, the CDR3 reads TGCAGTGCTCCAGCTCCCGGACAGGGGGCGCGTCGAGGCAATCAGCCCCAGCATTTT.

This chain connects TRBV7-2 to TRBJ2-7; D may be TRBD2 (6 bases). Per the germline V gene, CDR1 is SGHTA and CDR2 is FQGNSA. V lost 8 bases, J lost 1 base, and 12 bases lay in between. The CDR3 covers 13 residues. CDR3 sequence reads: CASDDGLSYEQYF. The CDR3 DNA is TGTGCCAGCGACGACGGACTATCCTACGAGCAGTACTTC. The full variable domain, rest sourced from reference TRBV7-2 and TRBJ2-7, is GAGVSQSPSNKVTEKGKDVELRCDPISGHTALYWYRQSLGQGLEFLIYFQGNSAPDKSGLPSDRFSAERTGGSVSTLTIQRTQQEDSAVYLCASDDGLSYEQYFGPGTRLTVT.

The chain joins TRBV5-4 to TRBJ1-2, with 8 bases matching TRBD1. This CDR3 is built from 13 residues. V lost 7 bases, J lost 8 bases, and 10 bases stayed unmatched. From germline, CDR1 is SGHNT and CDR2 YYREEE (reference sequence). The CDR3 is CASVDRAGGGYTF. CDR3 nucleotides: TGTGCCAGCGTGGACAGGGCCGGAGGAGGCTACACCTTC.

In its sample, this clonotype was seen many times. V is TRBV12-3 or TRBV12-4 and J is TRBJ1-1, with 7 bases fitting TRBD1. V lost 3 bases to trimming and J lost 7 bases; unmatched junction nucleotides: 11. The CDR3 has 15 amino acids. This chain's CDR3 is CASSFSSGGLGEAFF. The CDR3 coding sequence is TGTGCCAGCAGTTTCAGTTCAGGGGGTCTTGGTGAAGCTTTCTTT.

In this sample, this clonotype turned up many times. CDR3 bases: TGCAGTGCTAGAGATCGAGCAGGGGGCGCATCTGGGGCCAACGTCCTGACTTTC. Protein sequence: CSARDRAGGASGANVLTF. The V and J genes are TRBV20-1 and TRBJ2-6, with 8 bases matching TRBD1. The CDR3 loop spans 18 amino acids. V shed 0 bases and J 1 base; nucleotides not matched to a gene: 8. From germline, CDR1 is DFQATT and CDR2 SNEGSKA (reference sequence).

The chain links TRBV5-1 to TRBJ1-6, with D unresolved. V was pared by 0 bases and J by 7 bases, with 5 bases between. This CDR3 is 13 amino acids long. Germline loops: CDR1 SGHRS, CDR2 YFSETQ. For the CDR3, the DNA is TGCGCCAGCAGCTTGGACGGAAATTCACCCCTCCACTTT. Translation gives CASSLDGNSPLHF.

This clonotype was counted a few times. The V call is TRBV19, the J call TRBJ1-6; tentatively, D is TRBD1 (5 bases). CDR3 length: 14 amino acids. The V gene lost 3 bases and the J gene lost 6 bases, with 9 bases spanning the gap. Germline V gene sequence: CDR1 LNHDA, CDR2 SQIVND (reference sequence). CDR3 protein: CASSIDSRNSPLHF. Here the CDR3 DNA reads TGTGCCAGTAGTATCGACAGTCGTAATTCACCCCTCCACTTT.

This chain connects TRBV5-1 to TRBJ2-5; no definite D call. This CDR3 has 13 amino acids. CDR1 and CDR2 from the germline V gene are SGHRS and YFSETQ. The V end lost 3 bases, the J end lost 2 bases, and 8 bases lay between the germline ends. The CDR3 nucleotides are TGCGCCAGCAGCTATCGGCCTCAAGAGACCCAGTACTTC. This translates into CASSYRPQETQYF. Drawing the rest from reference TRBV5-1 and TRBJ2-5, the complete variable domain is KAGVTQTPRYLIKTRGQQVTLSCSPISGHRSVSWYQQTPGQGLQFLFEYFSETQRNKGNFPGRFSGRQFSNSRSEMNVSTLELGDSALYLCASSYRPQETQYFGPGTRLLVL.

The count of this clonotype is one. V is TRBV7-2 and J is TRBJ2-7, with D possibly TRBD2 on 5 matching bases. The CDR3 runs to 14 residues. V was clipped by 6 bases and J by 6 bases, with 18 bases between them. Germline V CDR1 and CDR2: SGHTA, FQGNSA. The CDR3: CASSPPGTESEQYF. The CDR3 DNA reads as TGTGCCAGCAGTCCACCGGGAACCGAAAGCGAGCAGTACTTC.

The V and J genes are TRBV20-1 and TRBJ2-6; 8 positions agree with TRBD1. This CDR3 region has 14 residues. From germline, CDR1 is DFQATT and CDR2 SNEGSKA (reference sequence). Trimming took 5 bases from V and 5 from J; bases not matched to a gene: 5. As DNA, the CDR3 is TGCAGTGCTCCAGGGGGCGATAGGGCCAACGTCCTGACTTTC. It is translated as CSAPGGDRANVLTF.

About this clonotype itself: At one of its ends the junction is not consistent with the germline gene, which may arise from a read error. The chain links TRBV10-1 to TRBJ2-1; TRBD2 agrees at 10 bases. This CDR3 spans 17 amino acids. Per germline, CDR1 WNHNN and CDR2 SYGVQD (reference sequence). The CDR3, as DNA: TGCGCCAGCAGTGACTCGACTAGCGGGTCAACCTACAGTGAGCAGTTCTTC. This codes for CASSDSTSGSTYSEQFF.

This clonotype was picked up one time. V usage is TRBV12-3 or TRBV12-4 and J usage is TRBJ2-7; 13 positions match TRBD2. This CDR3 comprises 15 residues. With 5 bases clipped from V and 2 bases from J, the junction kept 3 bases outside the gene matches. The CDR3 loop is CASSTGTSGTYEQYF. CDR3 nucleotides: TGTGCCAGCAGTACCGGGACTAGCGGGACCTACGAGCAGTACTTC.

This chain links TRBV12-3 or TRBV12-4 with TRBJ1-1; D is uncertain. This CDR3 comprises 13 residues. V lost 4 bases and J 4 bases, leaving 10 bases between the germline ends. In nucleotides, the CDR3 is TGTGCCAGCAGTTCCCTTTGGCGCACTGAAGCTTTCTTT. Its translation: CASSSLWRTEAFF.

The CDR3 reads CATSDLHGPGTQYF. DNA of the CDR3: TGTGCCACCAGTGATCTACACGGCCCAGGGACCCAGTACTTC. The chain has TRBV24-1 and TRBJ2-5; D gene unclear. CDR3 size: 14 residues. Germline V gene data show CDR1 as KGHDR and CDR2 as SFDVKD. Trimming took off 3 bases at V and 7 bases at J, with 14 bases between the two ends.

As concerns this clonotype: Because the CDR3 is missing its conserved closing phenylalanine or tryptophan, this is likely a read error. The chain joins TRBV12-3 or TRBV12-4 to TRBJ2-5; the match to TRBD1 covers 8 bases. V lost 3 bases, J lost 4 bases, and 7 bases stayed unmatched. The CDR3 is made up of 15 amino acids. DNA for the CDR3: TGTGCCAGCAGTTTCCCTGGACAGGGTGGAGAGACCCAGTACTCC. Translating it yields CASSFPGQGGETQYS.

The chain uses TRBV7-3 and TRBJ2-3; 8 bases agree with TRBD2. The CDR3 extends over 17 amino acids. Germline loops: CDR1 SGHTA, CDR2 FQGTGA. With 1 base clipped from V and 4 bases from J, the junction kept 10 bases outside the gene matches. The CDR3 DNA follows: TGTGCCAGCAGCTTAATACCTAGCGGGCGTAACGCAGATACGCAGTATTTT. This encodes CASSLIPSGRNADTQYF.

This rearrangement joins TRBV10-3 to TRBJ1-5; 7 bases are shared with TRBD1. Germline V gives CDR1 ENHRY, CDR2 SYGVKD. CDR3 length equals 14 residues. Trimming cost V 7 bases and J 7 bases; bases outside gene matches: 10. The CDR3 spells CAITTGEGGQPQHF. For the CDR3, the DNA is TGTGCCATCACCACAGGGGAGGGAGGGCAGCCCCAGCATTTT.

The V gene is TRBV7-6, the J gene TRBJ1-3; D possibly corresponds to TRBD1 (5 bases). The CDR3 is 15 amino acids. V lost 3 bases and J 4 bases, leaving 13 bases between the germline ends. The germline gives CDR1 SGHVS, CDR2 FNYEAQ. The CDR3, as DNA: TGTGCCAGCAGCTTGGCGGGGGTGTCCGGAAACACCATATATTTT. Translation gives CASSLAGVSGNTIYF.